This T cell receptor (beta chain) was captured in a study of cytomegalovirus exposure and HLA in healthy donors. PCR employed 60 Vbeta and 13 Jbeta primers. Sequenced by immunoSEQ multiplex PCR; TCRdb stores in-frame clones only, minus some. The table records some 96,000 clones, approximately 71% of them present only once. The CDR3 is 15 residues long. V gave up 8 bases and J gave up 1 base; unmatched junction bases: 11. The V gene's germline CDR1 is LNHDA and CDR2 SQIVND (reference sequence). Study findings and constraints: About 87% or about 30% of the time was how often most TCR beta V segments were productive, according to an earlier analysis.

Concerning this clone: What it recognizes is unknown.

Sequenced: PBMCs. The sequence was collected from a female donor in good health and CMV-seronegative. The chain is built from TRBV19 and TRBJ2-7, with 7 bases lining up with TRBD1. As DNA, the CDR3 is TGTGCCAGTGGAGACCCGGGACAGAGATCCTACGAGCAGTACTTC. Its protein product is CASGDPGQRSYEQYF.